This TCR beta chain was retrieved from a study of metastatic and nonmetastatic thyroid tumors. Authors' methods: For papillary thyroid cancer, a distant-metastasis classifier was constructed from CDR3 differences observed across clinicopathological groups. With MiXCR, TCRdb reprocessed the PCR reads. TCRdb, not the authors, supplied the V and J calls. The data hold around 30,000 clones, with approximately 15% observed a single time. This clone was picked up a small number of times. V shed 8 bases and J shed 0 bases, with 14 bases lying between them. CDR3 length equals 15 residues. In germline, CDR1 is MNHNS, CDR2 SASEGT. No treatment had been given to any patient before thyroid surgery.

Sample: blood. The J gene is TRBJ1-3, the V gene TRBV6-1; no clear D. This sequence was found in a female donor with papillary thyroid cancer or a benign thyroid nodule (not recorded which). Some clones in this sample may be carry-over from other donors' samples. This CDR3 is CASCRGSYSGNTIYF. The CDR3 nucleotides are TGTGCCAGCTGTCGAGGGTCTTACTCTGGAAACACCATATATTTT.